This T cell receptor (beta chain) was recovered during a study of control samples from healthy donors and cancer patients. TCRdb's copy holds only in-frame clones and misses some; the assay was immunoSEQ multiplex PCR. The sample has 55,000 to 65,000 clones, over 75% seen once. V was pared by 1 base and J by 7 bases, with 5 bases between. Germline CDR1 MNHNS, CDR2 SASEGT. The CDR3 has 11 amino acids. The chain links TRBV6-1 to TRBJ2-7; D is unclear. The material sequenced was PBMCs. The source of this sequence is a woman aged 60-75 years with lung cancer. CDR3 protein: CASSEVGEQYF. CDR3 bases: TGTGCCAGCAGTGAAGTGGGGGAGCAGTACTTC.